These 12 T cell receptor beta chains share one sample of origin, sequenced in a study of blood T cell repertoires in COVID-19. Profiling relied on immunoSEQ multiplex PCR, and the TCRdb table lists in-frame clones only, not all of them. Here the sample spans roughly 250,000 clones, about 88% being singletons. The sample taken for sequencing was peripheral blood. All receptors come from a woman between 40 and 55 years old who had recovered from COVID-19.

CDR3 amino acids: CASSLGTGNYEQYF. CDR3 nucleotide sequence: TGTGCCAGCAGTTTAGGGACAGGGAACTACGAGCAGTACTTC. The chain recombines TRBV6-5 with TRBJ2-7; 9 nucleotides align to TRBD1. Per the germline V gene, CDR1 is MNHEY and CDR2 is SVGAGI. The CDR3 contains 14 residues. V was clipped by 4 bases and J by 3 bases; unmatched bases: 4.

This chain links TRBV5-1 with TRBJ1-1; a possible D gene is TRBD1 (5 bases). Germline values: CDR1 SGHRS, CDR2 YFSETQ. The CDR3 totals 15 residues. V was clipped by 3 bases and J by 0 bases, with 12 bases between them. Written as DNA, the CDR3 is TGCGCCAGCAGCTGGACACCTACGGTGAACACTGAAGCTTTCTTT. Protein: CASSWTPTVNTEAFF.

V is TRBV19 and J is TRBJ2-7, with 9 bases identical to TRBD1. Unmatched junction bases numbered 12, after V lost 7 bases and J lost 5 bases. This CDR3 comprises 15 residues. Germline assignment: CDR1 LNHDA and CDR2 SQIVND (reference sequence). CDR3 region: CASTSLGQGPHEQYF. The DNA of the CDR3 is TGTGCCAGTACCTCTTTGGGACAGGGTCCCCACGAGCAGTACTTC.

J is TRBJ2-3 and V is TRBV13, with 7 bases identical to TRBD2. V was pared by 0 bases and J by 1 base, with 7 bases of the junction left unmatched. The CDR3 is 17 residues long. Looked up from germline, CDR1 is PRHDT and CDR2 is FYEKMQ (reference sequence). Here the CDR3 DNA reads TGTGCCAGCAGCTTAGGCCTAAATCTAGCGGGCACAGATACGCAGTATTTT. As protein: CASSLGLNLAGTDTQYF.

This chain uses TRBV27 with TRBJ2-7, with D tentatively TRBD2 (5 bases). Germline V lookup: CDR1 MNHEY, CDR2 SMNVEV (reference sequence). Trimming took 6 bases from V and 5 from J, leaving 20 bases between them. The CDR3 sequence is 15 residues long. CDR3 in amino acids: CASSSDSFIANEQYF. As DNA, the CDR3 is TGTGCCAGCAGCTCGGACTCCTTTATTGCCAACGAGCAGTACTTC.

The rearrangement uses TRBV19 and TRBJ2-2, with D maybe TRBD1 (6 bases). Deletions cut 3 bases from V and 1 base from J, with 9 bases between. CDR1 LNHDA and CDR2 SQIVND come from the germline V gene (reference sequence). The CDR3 totals 15 residues. The CDR3 nucleotides read TGTGCCAGTAGTATCTCGGGACAGAACACCGGGGAGCTGTTTTTT. Translating gives CASSISGQNTGELFF.

The rearrangement uses TRBV2 and TRBJ2-7; a possible D gene is TRBD2 (5 bases). Between the trimmed V and J ends, which lost 4 bases and 4 bases, there was a span of 14 bases. The germline CDR1 and CDR2 sequences are SNHLY and FYNNEI. The CDR3 runs 14 residues. In nucleotides, the CDR3 is TGTGCCAGCAGTGTCTCCGTCGGGGTGTACGAGCAGTACTTC. Its translation is CASSVSVGVYEQYF.

The chain carries TRBV6-6 and TRBJ2-5; 7 nucleotides match TRBD2. Germline values: CDR1 MNHNY, CDR2 SVGAGI (reference sequence). The CDR3 runs 14 residues. With V trimmed by 4 bases and J by 2 bases, 4 bases remained unmatched. In nucleotides, the CDR3 is TGTGCCAGCAGTTTCCAGGGAGGGCAAGAGACCCAGTACTTC. Amino acids: CASSFQGGQETQYF.

V and J are TRBV7-2 and TRBJ2-3; TRBD2 aligns across 7 bases. After removal of 1 base from V and 4 bases from J, the junction contained 8 bases not matched to a gene. The V gene's germline CDR1 is SGHTA and CDR2 FQGNSA. The CDR3 covers 16 residues. Here the CDR3 reads CASSLDGAGDADTQYF. DNA for the CDR3: TGTGCCAGCAGCTTAGACGGGGCGGGAGACGCAGATACGCAGTATTTT.

The chain carries TRBV7-9 and TRBJ2-2; D is ambiguous. Per germline, CDR1 SEHNR and CDR2 FQNEAQ (reference sequence). The V end was cut by 4 bases, the J end by 5 bases, with 8 bases between. The CDR3 covers 13 residues. The CDR3 sequence: CASSSQVTGELFF. Here the CDR3 DNA reads TGTGCCAGCAGCTCACAAGTAACCGGGGAGCTGTTTTTT. The whole variable domain, remainder taken from reference TRBV7-9 and TRBJ2-2, is DTGVSQNPRHKITKRGQNVTFRCDPISEHNRLYWYRQTLGQGPEFLTYFQNEAQLEKSRLLSDRFSAERPKGSFSTLEIQRTEQGDSAMYLCASSSQVTGELFFGEGSRLTVL.

The rearrangement joins TRBV7-3 to TRBJ2-1; TRBD1 aligns across 7 bases. The CDR3 totals 15 residues. Germline V CDR1 and CDR2: SGHTA, FQGTGA. V dropped 3 bases and J dropped 2; count of bases not matched to a gene: 4. CDR3 residues: CASSFDRDPYNEQFF. In nucleotides, the CDR3 is TGTGCCAGCAGCTTCGACAGGGACCCCTACAATGAGCAGTTCTTC.

This chain links TRBV6-5 with TRBJ2-7, with TRBD1 matching over 9 bases. V shed 4 bases, J shed 5 bases, and the junction held 12 bases outside the gene matches. Germline values: CDR1 MNHEY, CDR2 SVGAGI. The CDR3 extends over 16 amino acids. In DNA form, the CDR3 reads TGTGCCAGCAGTTCTGCCGGGACAGGGTCCCCTCACGAGCAGTACTTC. Encoded protein: CASSSAGTGSPHEQYF.